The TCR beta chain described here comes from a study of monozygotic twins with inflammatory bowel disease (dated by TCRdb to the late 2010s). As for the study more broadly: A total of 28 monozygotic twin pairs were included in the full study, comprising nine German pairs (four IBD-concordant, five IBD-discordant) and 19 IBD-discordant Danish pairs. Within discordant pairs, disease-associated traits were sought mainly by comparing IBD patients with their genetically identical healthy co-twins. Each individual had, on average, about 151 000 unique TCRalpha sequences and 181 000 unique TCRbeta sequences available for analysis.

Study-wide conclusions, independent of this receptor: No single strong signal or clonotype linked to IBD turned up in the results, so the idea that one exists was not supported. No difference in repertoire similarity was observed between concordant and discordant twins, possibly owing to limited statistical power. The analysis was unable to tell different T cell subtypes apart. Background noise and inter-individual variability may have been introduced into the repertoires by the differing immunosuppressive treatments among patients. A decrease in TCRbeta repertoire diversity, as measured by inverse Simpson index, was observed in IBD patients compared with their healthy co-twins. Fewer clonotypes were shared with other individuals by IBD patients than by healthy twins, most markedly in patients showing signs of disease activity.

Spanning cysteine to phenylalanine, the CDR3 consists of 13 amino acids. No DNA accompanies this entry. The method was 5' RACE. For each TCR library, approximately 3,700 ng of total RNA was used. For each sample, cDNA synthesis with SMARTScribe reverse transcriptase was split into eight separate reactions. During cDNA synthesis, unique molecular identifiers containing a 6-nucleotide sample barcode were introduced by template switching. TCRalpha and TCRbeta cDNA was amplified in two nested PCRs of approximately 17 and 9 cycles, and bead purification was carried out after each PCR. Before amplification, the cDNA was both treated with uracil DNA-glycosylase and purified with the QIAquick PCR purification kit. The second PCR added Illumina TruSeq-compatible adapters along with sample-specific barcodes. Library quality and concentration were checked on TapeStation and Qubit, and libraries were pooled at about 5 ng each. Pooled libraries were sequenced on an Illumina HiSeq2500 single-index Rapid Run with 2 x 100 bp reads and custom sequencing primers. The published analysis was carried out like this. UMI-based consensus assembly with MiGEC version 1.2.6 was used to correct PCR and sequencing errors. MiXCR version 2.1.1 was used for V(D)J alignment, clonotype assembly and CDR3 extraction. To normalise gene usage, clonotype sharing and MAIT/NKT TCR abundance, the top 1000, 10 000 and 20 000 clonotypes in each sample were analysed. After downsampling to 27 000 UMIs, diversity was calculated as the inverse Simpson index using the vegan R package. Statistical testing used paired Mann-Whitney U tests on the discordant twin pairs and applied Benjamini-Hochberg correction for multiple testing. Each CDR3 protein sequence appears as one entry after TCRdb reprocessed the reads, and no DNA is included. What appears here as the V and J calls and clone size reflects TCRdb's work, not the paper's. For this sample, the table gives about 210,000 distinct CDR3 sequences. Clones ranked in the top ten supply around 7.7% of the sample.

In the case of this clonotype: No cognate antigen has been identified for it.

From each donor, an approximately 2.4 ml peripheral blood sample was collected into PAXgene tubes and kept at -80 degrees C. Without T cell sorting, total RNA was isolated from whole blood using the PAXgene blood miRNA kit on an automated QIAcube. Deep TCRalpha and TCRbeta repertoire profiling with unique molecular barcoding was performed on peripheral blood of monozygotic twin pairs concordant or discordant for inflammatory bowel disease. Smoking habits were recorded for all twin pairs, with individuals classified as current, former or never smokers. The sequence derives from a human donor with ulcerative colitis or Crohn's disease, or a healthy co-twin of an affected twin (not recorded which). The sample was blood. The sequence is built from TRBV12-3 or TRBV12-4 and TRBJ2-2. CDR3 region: CASSLGFPGELFF.